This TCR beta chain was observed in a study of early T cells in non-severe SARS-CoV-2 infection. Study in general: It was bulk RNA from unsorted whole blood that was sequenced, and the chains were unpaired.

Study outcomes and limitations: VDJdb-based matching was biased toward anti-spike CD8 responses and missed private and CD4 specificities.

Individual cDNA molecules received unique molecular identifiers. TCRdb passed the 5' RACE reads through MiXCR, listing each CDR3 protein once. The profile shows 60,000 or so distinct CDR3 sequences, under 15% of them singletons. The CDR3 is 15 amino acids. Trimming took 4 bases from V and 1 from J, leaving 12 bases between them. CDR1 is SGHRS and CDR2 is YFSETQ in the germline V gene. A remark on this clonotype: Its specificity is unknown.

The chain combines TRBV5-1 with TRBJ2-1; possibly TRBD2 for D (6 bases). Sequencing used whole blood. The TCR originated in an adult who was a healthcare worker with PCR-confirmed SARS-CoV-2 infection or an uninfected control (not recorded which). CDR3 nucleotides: TGCGCCAGCAGCCCGGTAGCGGATTCCTACAATGAGCAGTTCTTC. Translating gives CASSPVADSYNEQFF.